The clone carrying this TCR beta chain was counted between two and nine times. Its antigen is as yet unknown. The record originates from a study of CD8+CD57+ T cells in acquired aplastic anemia. Study findings and constraints: Comparison of patients with controls identified twenty-nine shared CD8+ CDR3 sequences.

Genomic DNA served as template for TCR beta VDJ and CDR3 profiling. One entry per CDR3 protein, called by TCRdb with MiXCR from the reads. Of 350,000 to 450,000 distinct CDR3 sequences listed, about two thirds were seen once; the top ten hold around 4%. The CDR3 extends over 18 amino acids. Germline V lookup: CDR1 LGHDT, CDR2 YNNKEL (reference sequence). Trimming removed 3 bases from V and 0 bases from J, with 19 bases in between. This clonotype was obtained from a human donor in good health, serving as a control. The rearrangement joins TRBV3-1 to TRBJ2-3; D is tentatively TRBD1 or TRBD2 (5 bases each). The sample consisted of sorted CD4+, CD8+, or CD8+CD57+ T cells (not recorded which) from PBMCs. CDR3 bases: TGTGCCAGCAGCCATCATTCCAGGGTCGGGGCTAGCACAGATACGCAGTATTTT. As protein: CASSHHSRVGASTDTQYF.